These 19 T cell receptor beta chains were sequenced from one sample in a study of blood T cell repertoires in COVID-19. Libraries were prepared by immunoSEQ multiplex PCR; TCRdb keeps only in-frame clonotypes and omits some of them. The sample consists of roughly 190,000 clones, more than 75% of them appearing once. Input material: peripheral blood. These receptors originate from a man between 40 and 49 years old with active or convalescent COVID-19.

This chain uses TRBV4-1 with TRBJ2-1; TRBD2 matches 7 bases. The length of the CDR3 is 16 residues. The germline CDR1 and CDR2 sequences are MGHRA and YSYEKL. Trimming removed 0 bases from V and 4 bases from J; junction bases left unmatched: 6. The CDR3 spells CASSQDGAGPYNEQFF. DNA of the CDR3: TGCGCCAGCAGCCAAGATGGAGCGGGACCGTACAATGAGCAGTTCTTC.

This chain uses TRBV7-8 with TRBJ2-5; 11 positions match TRBD1. Germline V gene lookup returns CDR1 SGHVS and CDR2 FQNEAQ. Trimming took 5 bases from V and 5 from J; bases not matched to a gene: 13. This CDR3 region has 17 residues. This chain's CDR3 is CASSRSSRTGGRETQYF. Here the CDR3 DNA reads TGTGCCAGCAGCCGCTCCTCCCGGACAGGGGGCAGGGAGACCCAGTACTTC.

The chain couples TRBV5-1 to TRBJ2-2; 12 nucleotides match TRBD1. The germline V gene encodes CDR1 SGHRS and CDR2 YFSETQ. J was trimmed by 1 base and V by 5 bases; bases with no gene match: 6. The CDR3 has 17 residues. The CDR3 loop is CASRPGQGAVNTGELFF. DNA for the CDR3: TGCGCCAGCAGGCCGGGACAGGGGGCGGTGAACACCGGGGAGCTGTTTTTT.

The V and J genes are TRBV9 and TRBJ1-5, with 10 bases lining up with TRBD1. The CDR3 is made up of 15 amino acids. Germline V gene data show CDR1 as SGDLS and CDR2 as YYNGEE. J was trimmed by 5 bases and V by 0 bases; bases with no gene match: 2. The CDR3 DNA reads as TGTGCCAGCAGCGTAGGGACAGGGGGGCATCAGCCCCAGCATTTT. Protein product: CASSVGTGGHQPQHF.

The chain carries TRBV5-1 and TRBJ2-5; 7 bases are shared with TRBD2. Germline V gives CDR1 SGHRS, CDR2 YFSETQ. V dropped 3 bases and J dropped 4; count of bases not matched to a gene: 6. The CDR3 runs 14 residues. Written as DNA, the CDR3 is TGCGCCAGCAGCTACGGACTAGAACGAGAGACCCAGTACTTC. This sequence encodes CASSYGLERETQYF.

The chain links TRBV5-1 to TRBJ2-3; no firm D call. Germline values: CDR1 SGHRS, CDR2 YFSETQ. Trimming took off 0 bases at V and 0 bases at J, with 8 bases between the two ends. The CDR3 is made up of 15 amino acids. The DNA for the CDR3 is TGCGCCAGCAGCTTGGAACAGATAAGCACAGATACGCAGTATTTT. Translating it yields CASSLEQISTDTQYF.

CDR3 in DNA: TGTGCCAGCAGCACCACAGGGAACGGGGAGCTGTTTTTT. Protein product: CASSTTGNGELFF. This chain links TRBV9 with TRBJ2-2, with D maybe TRBD1 (6 bases). The germline V and J ends were trimmed by 4 bases and 7 bases, with 11 bases remaining between them. CDR1 and CDR2 (germline): SGDLS, YYNGEE. CDR3 size: 13 residues.

The chain couples TRBV9 to TRBJ1-2, with a possible D match to TRBD1 (6 bases). V was trimmed by 0 bases and J by 1 base, leaving 13 bases between them. This CDR3 spans 16 amino acids. Germline lookup yields CDR1 SGDLS and CDR2 YYNGEE. This CDR3 reads CASSVEQGWGNYGYTF. The CDR3 DNA reads TGTGCCAGCAGCGTAGAACAGGGATGGGGTAACTATGGCTACACCTTC.

The V call is TRBV14, the J call TRBJ2-2; D is unclear. Germline V gives CDR1 SGHDN, CDR2 FVKESK. V shed 4 bases and J shed 6 bases, with 9 bases lying between them. The CDR3 has 13 amino acids. The CDR3: CASSPNPAGELFF. DNA of the CDR3: TGTGCCAGCAGCCCTAACCCGGCCGGGGAGCTGTTTTTT.

The chain couples TRBV2 to TRBJ2-6; tentative D call: TRBD1 (6 bases). The CDR3 length is 17 residues. V shed 3 bases and J shed 2 bases, with 14 bases lying between them. CDR1 SNHLY and CDR2 FYNNEI come from the germline V gene. The CDR3 spells CASSENSRGAGANVLTF. The CDR3 nucleotides read TGTGCCAGCAGTGAGAATAGCAGGGGCGCTGGGGCCAACGTCCTGACTTTC.

J is TRBJ2-7 and V is TRBV18; D perhaps matches TRBD1 (6 bases). The CDR3 totals 13 residues. Per germline, CDR1 KGHSH and CDR2 LQKENI. V was shortened by 6 bases and J by 3 bases, with 12 bases between the two germline ends. CDR3 residues: CASSRGLGYEQYF. The CDR3 region has the DNA TGTGCCAGCTCGAGGGGGTTAGGCTACGAGCAGTACTTC.

This sequence joins TRBV4-3 and TRBJ1-2, with TRBD1 matching over 7 bases. Germline V gene lookup returns CDR1 LGHNA and CDR2 YSLEER. V lost 4 bases to trimming and J lost 8 bases; unmatched junction nucleotides: 13. The CDR3 has 15 amino acids. DNA for the CDR3: TGCGCCAGCAGCCCTCGCCGGGACAGCCGTAACGGCTACACCTTC. Amino acid sequence: CASSPRRDSRNGYTF.

This chain's CDR3 is CASSIRGKNTEAFF. CDR3 sequence (DNA): TGTGCCAGCAGCATCAGGGGGAAGAACACTGAAGCTTTCTTT. The V and J genes are TRBV5-4 and TRBJ1-1, with TRBD1 matching over 7 bases. The CDR3 contains 14 residues. Germline V gene lookup returns CDR1 SGHNT and CDR2 YYREEE (reference sequence). V gave up 4 bases and J gave up 1 base; unmatched junction bases: 4.

The CDR3 sequence: CASSPVDRPNEKLFF. CDR3 nucleotide sequence: TGTGCCAGCAGCCCAGTGGACAGGCCTAATGAAAAACTGTTTTTT. The chain couples TRBV7-9 to TRBJ1-4; the match to TRBD1 covers 7 bases. CDR3 length equals 15 residues. From germline, CDR1 is SEHNR and CDR2 FQNEAQ (reference sequence). J was trimmed by 3 bases and V by 5 bases; bases with no gene match: 6.

The gene calls are TRBV6-6 and TRBJ1-5; D is unclear. CDR3 length: 14 amino acids. Germline CDR1 and CDR2: MNHNY and SVGAGI (reference sequence). V dropped 3 bases and J dropped 7 bases, with 13 bases sitting between them. CDR3 coding DNA: TGTGCCAGCAGTTATCAGGATAAGAACCAGCCCCAGCATTTT. This codes for CASSYQDKNQPQHF.

V gene TRBV6-5 combines with J gene TRBJ1-3, with TRBD1 identical over 7 bases. The junction had 6 bases not matched to a gene; V was cut back by 6 bases and J by 4 bases. Germline loops: CDR1 MNHEY, CDR2 SVGAGI. The CDR3 runs to 14 residues. CDR3 DNA sequence: TGTGCCAGCAGGAAGCAGGGGGTAGGAAACACCATATATTTT. It translates to CASRKQGVGNTIYF.

This sequence joins TRBV6-1 and TRBJ2-7; D gene unclear. CDR3 length: 15 residues. Germline V CDR1 and CDR2: MNHNS, SASEGT. The V and J ends lost 2 bases and 5 bases respectively, with 16 bases between them. CDR3 bases: TGTGCCAGCAGTGAAATCCGGGTGATGGGTAACGAGCAGTACTTC. As protein: CASSEIRVMGNEQYF.

V usage is TRBV11-2 and J usage is TRBJ2-7; D call uncertain. Deletions cut 3 bases from V and 3 bases from J, with 9 bases between. The CDR3 runs 13 residues. Germline V gives CDR1 SGHAT, CDR2 FQNNGV. CDR3 sequence: CASSFGQNYEQYF. The CDR3 coding sequence is TGTGCCAGCAGCTTTGGGCAGAACTACGAGCAGTACTTC.

The chain is built from TRBV27 and TRBJ2-5; D might be TRBD1 (6 bases). Trimming cost V 3 bases and J 7 bases, with 21 bases left between them. The germline V gene has CDR1 MNHEY and CDR2 SMNVEV (reference sequence). The CDR3 contains 16 residues. CDR3 amino acids: CASSFYTGSTVGTQYF. CDR3 sequence (DNA): TGTGCCAGCAGTTTCTATACAGGGTCCACCGTTGGGACCCAGTACTTC.